The clone carrying this T cell receptor (beta chain) occurred many times. RNA transcripts yielded amplified TCR beta CDR3 regions. RT-PCR in the first round (using the HTBI primer set) targeted the TCR CDR3. TCRdb called the multiplex PCR reads again in MiXCR, with one record for every CDR3 protein. The sample has some 740,000 distinct CDR3 sequences; approximately 15% are singletons. The sample comes from a study of T cells in Graves' hyperthyroidism and ophthalmopathy. The CDR3 is 13 residues long. The trim removed 5 bases at V and 9 bases at J, leaving 10 bases unmatched. Germline values: CDR1 DFQATT, CDR2 SNEGSKA (reference sequence).

Material for sequencing was blood. This chain joins TRBV20-1 and TRBJ2-1, with 7 bases lining up with TRBD2. The TCR sequence derives from a young woman with Graves' hyperthyroidism. CDR3 loop: CSAAPGTKVEQFF. The CDR3 DNA reads as TGCAGTGCTGCGCCCGGGACTAAGGTTGAGCAGTTCTTC.